A selection of T cell receptor beta chains follows, all from one sample in a study of response to subunit inactivated influenza vaccine. TCRdb fed the RT-PCR reads into MiXCR, producing one record per CDR3 protein. The sample has just under 550,000 distinct CDR3 sequences; roughly 25% are singletons. These records were also assigned to another study, of T cells expressing NK-cell markers.

The sample was CD4+ T cells sorted from PBMCs, taken approximately 12 days after vaccination. These receptors were obtained from a man aged 50 to 59 who received an inactivated influenza vaccine. CDR3s include the opening cysteine and the closing phenylalanine or tryptophan. D genes are given only for firm matches. Clone size is given for some rows only: seen once, a few or many times, or a class if the clone is expanded.

j_call,d_call,cdr3_length,clone_size,v_call,cdr3_nt,cdr3_aa
TRBJ2-3,TRBD1,14,few,TRBV5-6,TGTGCCAGCAGCTCCGGACAGGGTTGGGATACGCAGTATTTT,CASSSGQGWDTQYF
TRBJ2-7,TRBD2,13,few,TRBV20-1,TGCAGTGCCCGAAAGCGGGAACCCTACGAGCAGTACTTC,CSARKREPYEQYF
TRBJ2-3,NA,16,NA,TRBV10-3,TGTGCCATCAGTGAGTCAGCCGCCCCCTTATCAGATACGCAGTATTTT,CAISESAAPLSDTQYF
TRBJ2-7,NA,14,few,TRBV29-1,TGCAGCGCCTCAAGGGGGACCGCGGGCTACGAGCAGTACTTC,CSASRGTAGYEQYF
TRBJ2-5,NA,14,few,TRBV7-9,TGTGCCAGCAGCTTAGCAGGATACCTAGAGACCCAGTACTTC,CASSLAGYLETQYF
TRBJ1-5,TRBD1,17,NA,TRBV7-9,TGTGCCAGCAGCCGGGCTCTTCCGGGACAGCGTCATCAGCCCCAGCATTTT,CASSRALPGQRHQPQHF
TRBJ2-7,NA,15,few,TRBV10-3,TGTGCCATCAGTGAGTCACGCAGCGCAACCTACGAGCAGTACTTC,CAISESRSATYEQYF
TRBJ2-2,NA,12,NA,TRBV28,TGTGCCAGCGTTTCGAACACCGGGGAGCTGTTTTTT,CASVSNTGELFF
TRBJ2-5,NA,13,NA,TRBV4-1,TGCGCCAGCAGCGCCGGGATGCAAGAGACCCAGTACTTC,CASSAGMQETQYF
TRBJ2-5,TRBD2,13,few,TRBV10-3,TGTGCCATCAGCGCCGGGACTAAAGAGACCCAGTACTTC,CAISAGTKETQYF
TRBJ2-3,TRBD2,14,few,TRBV10-3,TGTGCCTCAGTTTCGGAGCGGGAGGCGGATACGCAGTATTTT,CASVSEREADTQYF
TRBJ2-2,NA,14,NA,TRBV2,TGTGCCAGCAGCGGGGACGGTCACACCGGGGAGCTGTTTTTT,CASSGDGHTGELFF
TRBJ1-2,TRBD1,14,NA,TRBV4-2,TGTGCCAGCAGCCTGGGACAGGTAAATTCTGGCTACACCTTC,CASSLGQVNSGYTF
TRBJ2-3,NA,15,NA,TRBV29-1,TGCAGCGTTGGCAGGGTATGGGCTAGCACAGATACGCAGTATTTT,CSVGRVWASTDTQYF
TRBJ2-1,TRBD2,16,many,TRBV27,TGTGCCAGCAGTTCCCTCGGACTAGCGGGATTCGATGAGCAGTTCTTC,CASSSLGLAGFDEQFF
TRBJ1-1,TRBD1,14,NA,TRBV7-2,TGTGCCAGCAGCTTGAACAGGGGGGAGACTGAAGCTTTCTTT,CASSLNRGETEAFF
TRBJ2-1,TRBD1,14,NA,TRBV5-1,TGCGCCAGCACAAGGGGACAGGTCACCAATGAGCAGTTCTTC,CASTRGQVTNEQFF
TRBJ2-7,TRBD2,16,few,TRBV5-5,TGTGCCAGCAGCTTGGAGACGGCGGGACTAGCCTACGAGCAGTACTTC,CASSLETAGLAYEQYF
TRBJ1-1,NA,13,NA,TRBV20-1,TGCAGTGCCACAAGGGGAGTTAGAACTGAAGCTTTCTTT,CSATRGVRTEAFF
TRBJ2-7,NA,14,NA,TRBV29-1,TGCAGCGTTGGTGGGCTTCCGAGCTCCTACGAGCAGTACTTC,CSVGGLPSSYEQYF
TRBJ2-3,TRBD1,18,many,TRBV5-1,TGCGCCAGCAGGCCGTACTCCGGGACAGCAACTAGCACAGATACGCAGTATTTT,CASRPYSGTATSTDTQYF
TRBJ1-4,TRBD1,15,many,TRBV12-3/TRBV12-4,TGTGCCAGCAGCCATAGACAGGGCCCTAATGAAAAACTGTTTTTT,CASSHRQGPNEKLFF
TRBJ2-2,TRBD2,19,few,TRBV6-2/TRBV6-3,TGTGCCAGCAGTACCCTTGGACGGACTAGGGTGATATTAACCGGGGAGCTGTTTTTT,CASSTLGRTRVILTGELFF
TRBJ2-5,NA,15,few,TRBV9,TGTGCCAGCAGCGTAGTCACAGGTCCCCAAGAGACCCAGTACTTC,CASSVVTGPQETQYF
TRBJ1-6,NA,15,NA,TRBV5-1,TGCGCCAGCAGCTTGGCGGGCGTCCCAAATTCACCCCTCCACTTT,CASSLAGVPNSPLHF
TRBJ2-1,TRBD1,15,NA,TRBV7-8,TGTGCCAGCAGCGGCGGGACAGGGTTCTACAATGAGCAGTTCTTC,CASSGGTGFYNEQFF
TRBJ2-7,NA,16,NA,TRBV5-1,TGCGCCAGCAGCTTTATGAGCGGAGCAACCCCCTACGAGCAGTACTTC,CASSFMSGATPYEQYF
TRBJ2-2,TRBD2,16,NA,TRBV2,TGTGCCAGCAGCGATAGACTAGCGGGATTCCGCTGGGAGCTGTTTTTT,CASSDRLAGFRWELFF
TRBJ2-7,TRBD2,13,NA,TRBV7-9,TGTGCCAGCGGCGGGAGTAACTCCTACGAGCAGTACTTC,CASGGSNSYEQYF
TRBJ2-2,TRBD1,14,few,TRBV20-1,TGCAGTGCAAAGAGGGGGCTGAACACCGGGGAGCTGTTTTTT,CSAKRGLNTGELFF
TRBJ1-6,NA,13,NA,TRBV20-1,TGCAGTGCTAGAGAGGACACCAATTCACCCCTCCACTTT,CSAREDTNSPLHF
TRBJ1-2,NA,14,few,TRBV12-3/TRBV12-4,TGTGCCAGCAGTTTCTCAGAGGGAATAAATGGCTACACCTTC,CASSFSEGINGYTF
TRBJ2-7,NA,14,NA,TRBV5-6,TGTGCCAGCAGCTTGCTCTTCCGGGATTACGAGCAGTACTTC,CASSLLFRDYEQYF
TRBJ2-2,NA,13,NA,TRBV20-1,TGCAGTGCTAGAGGGGGGATCCCCGGGGAGCTGTTTTTT,CSARGGIPGELFF
TRBJ2-2,TRBD1,13,NA,TRBV6-2/TRBV6-3,TGTGCCAGCACCGACAGGGTCACCGGGGAGCTGTTTTTT,CASTDRVTGELFF
TRBJ2-2,NA,15,few,TRBV9,TGTGCCAGCAGCCTCCGGGGGTCGGACACCGGGGAGCTGTTTTTT,CASSLRGSDTGELFF
TRBJ2-5,TRBD1,14,NA,TRBV5-1,TGCGCCAGCAGCTTTAAAGGACAGGGAGAGACCCAGTACTTC,CASSFKGQGETQYF
TRBJ2-3,NA,13,few,TRBV4-2,TGTGCCAGCAGCCAAGAAAACACAGATACGCAGTATTTT,CASSQENTDTQYF
TRBJ1-6,TRBD1,18,NA,TRBV28,TGTGCCAGCAGTGCCAACTACCGGGACAGTCTTAGGGGATCACCCCTCCACTTT,CASSANYRDSLRGSPLHF
TRBJ2-1,NA,15,NA,TRBV12-3/TRBV12-4,TGTGCCAGCAGTTTCCGGTCCCCCCTTTACAATGAGCAGTTCTTC,CASSFRSPLYNEQFF
TRBJ2-1,TRBD2,16,NA,TRBV5-6,TGTGCCAGCAGCCCTCTAGGGGGCGGGAGGGCCGGTGGGCAGTTCTTC,CASSPLGGGRAGGQFF
TRBJ1-5,TRBD1,15,NA,TRBV20-1,TGCAGTGCTAGAGGACAGGGTAAAAACAATCAGCCCCAGCATTTT,CSARGQGKNNQPQHF
TRBJ2-7,NA,15,few,TRBV15,TGTGCCACCAGCAGGTCTGGGCGGGGCTCCTACGAGCAGTACTTC,CATSRSGRGSYEQYF
TRBJ2-7,NA,11,few,TRBV29-1,TGCAGCGGCGCGACCCGGGTAGAGCAGTACTTC,CSGATRVEQYF
TRBJ2-5,NA,15,few,TRBV7-2,TGTGCCAGCAGCTTACCTAAGACCCGGGGAGGGACCCAGTACTTC,CASSLPKTRGGTQYF
TRBJ2-4,NA,18,NA,TRBV20-1,TGCAGTGCTAGAGATATTTCTAAGCCGGACGTAGCCAAAAACATTCAGTACTTC,CSARDISKPDVAKNIQYF
TRBJ2-3,NA,16,NA,TRBV5-1,TGCGCCAGCAGCGCGGCGGGACTCCCTATCACAGATACGCAGTATTTT,CASSAAGLPITDTQYF
TRBJ1-2,TRBD1,15,few,TRBV4-3,TGCGCCAGCAGCCAAGATCGGCAGGGGGCTGATGGCTACACCTTC,CASSQDRQGADGYTF
TRBJ1-5,NA,16,few,TRBV28,TGTGCCAGCAGTTTTTATCATCAGGCGGCCCCTCAGCCCCAGCATTTT,CASSFYHQAAPQPQHF
TRBJ1-2,NA,16,NA,TRBV28,TGTGCCAGCAGTTTAATTTTCGGGCAAGACCACTATGGCTACACCTTC,CASSLIFGQDHYGYTF
TRBJ1-1,NA,13,many,TRBV5-1,TGCGCCAGCAGCTTCGACAGGAACACTGAAGCTTTCTTT,CASSFDRNTEAFF
TRBJ2-5,NA,13,few,TRBV28,TGTGCCAGCAATCAACAGGGACGGCAGACCCAGTACTTC,CASNQQGRQTQYF
TRBJ2-1,NA,14,NA,TRBV15,TGTGCCACCAGCAGAGATACGGGGCCCGGGGAGCAGTTCTTC,CATSRDTGPGEQFF
TRBJ2-7,NA,13,NA,TRBV5-1,TGCGCCAGCGCTCGGGACGGAGCCTACGAGCAGTACTTC,CASARDGAYEQYF
TRBJ1-1,NA,13,NA,TRBV7-2,TGTGCCAGCAGTCAGGTCATGAACACTGAAGCTTTCTTT,CASSQVMNTEAFF
TRBJ2-1,NA,15,few,TRBV7-3,TGTGCCAGCAGCTTATCCCCGGGGTCCTACAATGAGCAGTTCTTC,CASSLSPGSYNEQFF
TRBJ1-5,TRBD1,16,NA,TRBV6-1,TGTGCCAGCAGTGAACCGACAGGGATGGGCAATCAGCCCCAGCATTTT,CASSEPTGMGNQPQHF